A single sample gave rise to the 3 T cell receptor beta chains below, sequenced in a study of CD8 T cells in ankylosing spondylitis. From the 5' RACE reads, TCRdb called clonotypes with MiXCR, one entry per CDR3 protein. The sample carries about 36,000 distinct CDR3 sequences, around 6% recorded once. Specimen: blood, either unsorted or a sorted T cell fraction (not recorded which). The receptor source for this set is a male donor with ankylosing spondylitis or in good health (not recorded which).

In this sample, this clonotype turned up many times. The chain employs TRBV12-3 or TRBV12-4 and TRBJ2-3, with 13 positions matching TRBD2. The CDR3 sequence is 17 residues long. V was clipped by 4 bases and J by 2 bases; unmatched bases: 6. CDR3 residues: CASSSQLAGGITDTQYF. CDR3 in DNA: TGTGCCAGCAGTTCCCAACTAGCGGGAGGGATCACAGATACGCAGTATTTT.

This clonotype has a count of ten or more. V gene TRBV7-9 combines with J gene TRBJ1-3, with a weak D call TRBD1 (5 bases). V lost 5 bases and J lost 2, with 16 bases in between. Germline CDR1 and CDR2: SEHNR and FQNEAQ (reference sequence). The CDR3 sequence is 16 residues long. CDR3 residues: CASSQSPRQPGNTIYF. DNA for the CDR3: TGTGCCAGCAGCCAAAGCCCCCGACAGCCTGGAAACACCATATATTTT.

This clonotype has a count of ten or more. The chain combines TRBV6-2 or TRBV6-3 with TRBJ2-7; D gene unclear. The germline V gene encodes CDR1 MNHEY and CDR2 SVGEGT. The CDR3 runs to 12 residues. Trimming cost V 2 bases and J 1 base, with 3 bases left between them. Written as DNA, the CDR3 is TGTGCCAGCAGTTACCCTTCCTACGAGCAGTACTTC. This translates into CASSYPSYEQYF.